One TCR beta chain is described in this entry. The data stem from a study of blood T cell repertoires in COVID-19. Original methodology: Reference gene primer amplification in the assay estimated nucleated cell counts. Produced via immunoSEQ multiplex PCR; TCRdb's table is partial and in-frame only. From that table come the V and J calls and clone size; the DNA was used to work out D and trimming. The top ten clones hold roughly 1.1% of a sample with 250,000 to 300,000 clones, approximately 92% of them seen once. Enrollees, about 18 to 89 years old, lived in fewer than 25 US areas. CDR3 size: 16 residues. V lost 0 bases and J 9 bases, leaving 15 bases between the germline ends. Germline V gene sequence: CDR1 MNHNS, CDR2 SASEGT.

The genes are TRBV6-1 and TRBJ1-6; D call uncertain. The receptor comes from a woman aged 25 to 39 who had recovered from COVID-19. The sequencing input was PBMCs or T cells enriched from blood (not recorded which). Here the CDR3 DNA reads TGTGCCAGCAGTGAAGCAAGTGGGAGAGTGGGTTCACCCCTCCACTTT. Protein product: CASSEASGRVGSPLHF.